The 9 T cell receptor delta chains given below trace back to one sample, sequenced in a study of Vδ1+ human thymocytes. Study-level findings and limits: In the thymus, TRG and TRD repertoires looked highly polyclonal with Gaussian CDR3 lengths.

Antigens of these TCRs are unknown. RNA was extracted from the cells and then reverse transcribed. Multiplex PCR used pooled V-gene forward primers and a constant-region reverse primer to amplify CDR3s. TCRdb ran CATT on the multiplex PCR reads. The repertoire holds over 45,000 delta-chain clones, approximately 15% seen once, with 0.5% to 0.55% in the top ten. The sample was Vdelta1+ gamma-delta thymocytes from the thymus. Described subset: FACS-sorted CD3+ TCRalphabeta- TCRVdelta1+ TCRVdelta2- thymocytes. These receptors all stem from a boy younger than two who had congenital heart surgery.

This clone was recorded a few times. The chain has TRDV1 and TRDJ1; TRDD2 might be the D (6 bases). Germline values: CDR1 TSWWSYY, CDR2 QGS. The V and J ends lost 3 bases and 0 bases respectively, with 26 bases between them. This CDR3 has 20 residues. The CDR3 nucleotides read TGTGCTCTTGGGGAGTTCGTTCCTATTGATGGGGCAGTTTACACCGATAAACTCATCTTT. Translation: CALGEFVPIDGAVYTDKLIF.

This clone was observed a few times. The chain has TRDV1 and TRDJ1; D is unclear. This CDR3 is 16 amino acids long. The germline CDR1 and CDR2 sequences are TSWWSYY and QGS. V was clipped by 0 bases and J by 0 bases, with 11 bases between them. The CDR3 loop reads CALGELGLLDTDKLIF. DNA for the CDR3: TGTGCTCTTGGGGAACTAGGCTTGCTGGACACCGATAAACTCATCTTT.

This clone turned up a few times. The same CDR3 arises from other DNA sequences in this sample as well. The chain couples TRDV1 to TRDJ1; no clear D. V gave up 9 bases and J gave up 0 bases, with 26 bases separating them. The germline CDR1 and CDR2 sequences are TSWWSYY and QGS. The CDR3 has 18 residues. DNA of the CDR3: TGTGCTCTGACAGGCCGTGGGCTCTCTGATCCGTACACCGATAAACTCATCTTT. Its protein is CALTGRGLSDPYTDKLIF.

A few counts support this clone. The gene calls are TRDV2 and TRDJ1, with 9 bases that match TRDD3. The CDR3 runs to 15 residues. J gave up 0 bases and V 4 bases, and 5 bases lay outside the gene matches. Germline V gene lookup returns CDR1 GEAIGNYY and CDR2 EKD. The CDR3, as DNA: TGTGCCTGTGAATACTGGGGGAGGTACACCGATAAACTCATCTTT. This translates into CACEYWGRYTDKLIF.

The chain employs TRDV1 and TRDJ1; possibly TRDD2 for D (5 bases). The CDR3 has 17 residues. CDR1 and CDR2 from the germline V gene are TSWWSYY and QGS. Trimming left V 3 bases short and J 4 bases short, with 21 bases between. In nucleotides, the CDR3 is TGTGCTCTTGGGGATCTCCCCTTGGCCTTCTTTTTCGATAAACTCATCTTT. Translated, it gives CALGDLPLAFFFDKLIF.

The chain combines TRDV1 with TRDJ1; 9 bases match TRDD3. Per germline, CDR1 TSWWSYY and CDR2 QGS. V shed 6 bases, J shed 0 bases, and the junction held 14 bases outside the gene matches. CDR3 length equals 18 residues. The CDR3 DNA sequence: TGTGCTCTTGGCCCCTTCCCCAGTACTGGGGGAAACACCGATAAACTCATCTTT. The encoded protein is CALGPFPSTGGNTDKLIF.

J is TRDJ1 and V is TRDV1; D gene unclear. Germline V gene lookup returns CDR1 TSWWSYY and CDR2 QGS. The CDR3 runs 14 residues. The germline V and J ends were trimmed by 5 bases and 12 bases, with 22 bases remaining between them. CDR3 in amino acids: CALGSPSHPREIIF. The CDR3 bases are TGTGCTCTTGGGTCGCCGTCCCATCCCAGAGAAATCATCTTT.

This sequence joins TRDV1 and TRDJ1, with 8 bases fitting TRDD2. V trimming: 3 bases; J trimming: 2 bases; junction bases outside the gene matches: 8. Looked up from germline, CDR1 is TSWWSYY and CDR2 is QGS. This CDR3 comprises 16 residues. The CDR3 sequence: CALGDFLRILTDKLIF. As DNA, the CDR3 is TGTGCTCTTGGGGACTTCCTACGGATATTAACCGATAAACTCATCTTT.

This clone was counted a few times. The chain couples TRDV3 to TRDJ1; D is perhaps TRDD2 (5 bases). This CDR3 is built from 16 residues. Germline V gives CDR1 TVYSNPD, CDR2 GDNSRS (reference sequence). Trimming shortened V by 5 bases and J by 2 bases, and 24 bases separated the two germline ends. The DNA of the CDR3 is TGTGCCCCGTTCCCCTTCGGCCCCATTTTAACCGATAAACTCATCTTT. Translated, it gives CAPFPFGPILTDKLIF.